Included here is one TCR beta chain sequence, with context. Which antigen it targets is not known. To prepare the library, 5' RACE was applied. Preparation of each TCR library used roughly 3,300 ng of total RNA. For each sample, cDNA synthesis was carried out in eight separate reactions using SMARTScribe reverse transcriptase. During cDNA synthesis, template switching was used to introduce unique molecular identifiers that contained a 6-nucleotide sample barcode. Two nested PCRs of roughly 16 and 10 cycles amplified the TCRalpha and TCRbeta cDNA, and bead purification followed each PCR. Before amplification, the cDNA was treated with uracil DNA-glycosylase and purified using the QIAquick PCR purification kit. In the second PCR, Illumina TruSeq-compatible adapters and sample-specific barcodes were added. Library quality and concentration were checked on TapeStation and Qubit, and libraries were pooled at approximately 5 ng each. Sequencing of pooled libraries was carried out on an Illumina HiSeq2500 single-index Rapid Run using 2 x 100 bp reads and custom sequencing primers. In the source study's methods: PCR and sequencing errors were corrected by UMI-based consensus assembly using MiGEC version 1.2.6. MiXCR version 2.1.1 was used for V(D)J alignment, clonotype assembly and CDR3 extraction. To normalise gene usage, clonotype sharing and MAIT/NKT TCR abundance, the analysis used the top 1000, 10 000 and 20 000 clonotypes per sample. After downsampling to 27 000 UMIs, diversity was calculated as the inverse Simpson index using the vegan R package. Statistical testing used paired Mann-Whitney U tests on the discordant twin pairs and applied Benjamini-Hochberg correction for multiple testing. The reads went through TCRdb reprocessing, and each CDR3 protein sequence gets one entry with no DNA. In this record, the V and J calls reflect TCRdb's handling and not the investigators' own analysis. This sample's clone table shows roughly 200,000 distinct CDR3 sequences. Of the sample, 1.6% falls within the top ten clones.

The sample belongs to a study of monozygotic twins with inflammatory bowel disease (dated by TCRdb to the late 2010s). General notes on the study: The complete study included around 30 monozygotic twin pairs: 19 IBD-discordant Danish pairs and nine German pairs, of which four were IBD-concordant and five were IBD-discordant. The search for disease-associated traits relied mainly on comparing, within discordant pairs, IBD patients with their genetically identical healthy co-twins. Each individual had, on average, about 151 000 unique TCRalpha sequences and 181 000 unique TCRbeta sequences available for analysis. General study outcomes and caveats: Repertoire similarity did not differ between concordant and discordant twins, which could be due to limited statistical power. Measured by the inverse Simpson index, TCRbeta repertoire diversity was lower in IBD patients than in their healthy co-twins. The analysis was unable to tell different T cell subtypes apart. Fewer clonotypes were shared with other individuals by IBD patients than by healthy twins, most markedly in patients showing signs of disease activity. Differing immunosuppressive treatments among patients may have added background noise and inter-individual variability to the repertoires. The results gave no support for a single strong signal or clonotype linked to IBD.

From each donor, an approximately 2.3 ml peripheral blood sample was drawn into PAXgene tubes and stored at -80 degrees C. Without T cell sorting, total RNA was isolated from whole blood using the PAXgene blood miRNA kit on an automated QIAcube. Peripheral blood from monozygotic twin pairs who were concordant or discordant for inflammatory bowel disease underwent deep TCRalpha and TCRbeta repertoire profiling using unique molecular barcoding. Smoking habits were recorded for all twin pairs, and each individual was classified as a current, former or never smoker. CDR1 LGHDT and CDR2 YNNKEL were looked up in the germline V gene (reference sequence). Including cysteine and phenylalanine, the CDR3 has 14 amino acids. No DNA sequence is on record.

The source of this sequence is a human donor with ulcerative colitis or Crohn's disease, or a healthy co-twin of an affected twin (not recorded which). The sequencing sample was made of blood. The chain links TRBV3-1 with TRBJ1-1; the D gene TCRdb calls, TRBD1, cannot be checked with no DNA. The CDR3 in this case is CASSQPGHNTEAFF.